The 18 T cell receptor beta chains given below trace back to one sample, sequenced in a study of regulatory T cells in long-lasting Graves disease. CDR3 regions were amplified by Arm-PCR using iRepertoire HTBI primers to build TCR beta libraries. TCRdb independently ran MiXCR on the multiplex PCR reads; one entry per CDR3 protein. The sample gives roughly 440,000 distinct CDR3 sequences, around 17% of which show up once; approximately 22% is in the top ten. Time point here: newly diagnosed GD, antithyroid drugs for less than 3 months. Making the TCR library involved RNA that had been extracted from PBMCs. These data were also reused for a study on T cells in Graves' hyperthyroidism and ophthalmopathy.

The sample was peripheral blood mononuclear cells (PBMCs), taken at new diagnosis, from a patient treated with antithyroid drugs. These receptors originate from a woman between 18 and 30 years old with Graves disease.

This rearrangement joins TRBV7-9 to TRBJ1-5, with D unclear. V was pared by 5 bases and J by 2 bases, with 10 bases between. The CDR3 is 14 residues long. Germline V gene lookup returns CDR1 SEHNR and CDR2 FQNEAQ (reference sequence). The CDR3 reads CASSTGWGNQPQHF. The DNA for the CDR3 is TGTGCCAGCAGCACCGGTTGGGGCAATCAGCCCCAGCATTTT.

This clonotype showed up just a few times. V is TRBV11-3 and J is TRBJ2-5; 13 bases match TRBD2. Germline V lookup: CDR1 SGHNT, CDR2 YENEEA. The V and J ends lost 3 bases and 4 bases, in that order; junction bases with no gene match: 5. There are 16 residues in the CDR3. In DNA, the CDR3 is TGTGCCAGCAGCTTCCGACTAGCGGGAGGTGTAGAGACCCAGTACTTC. Translation: CASSFRLAGGVETQYF.

This clonotype was detected ten times or more. This chain connects TRBV20-1 to TRBJ2-7, with D hard to call. The CDR3 covers 14 residues. Between the trimmed V and J ends, which lost 6 bases and 0 bases, there was a span of 15 bases. CDR1 is DFQATT, CDR2 SNEGSKA, per germline (reference sequence). CDR3 DNA: TGCAGTGCCAAGGACGGATTGAGCTCCTACGAGCAGTACTTC. Protein sequence: CSAKDGLSSYEQYF.

This clonotype has a count of ten or more. Here the CDR3 reads CSAMTGTSRETQYF. The CDR3 DNA sequence: TGCAGTGCTATGACCGGGACTAGCAGAGAGACCCAGTACTTC. The chain recombines TRBV20-1 with TRBJ2-5, with 9 bases that match TRBD2. The V gene end was trimmed by 4 bases and the J gene end by 4 bases; junction bases not matched to a gene: 7. The CDR3 consists of 14 residues. CDR1 and CDR2 from the germline V gene are DFQATT and SNEGSKA (reference sequence).

This clonotype was observed a few times. The chain is built from TRBV19 and TRBJ2-1; 13 bases fit TRBD2. Trimming at V came to 6 bases and at J to 0 bases, leaving 2 bases not matched to a gene. The germline V gene encodes CDR1 LNHDA and CDR2 SQIVND (reference sequence). The CDR3 totals 16 residues. The CDR3 sequence: CASRRTSGGSYNEQFF. The CDR3 nucleotides read TGTGCCAGTAGACGGACTAGCGGGGGCTCCTACAATGAGCAGTTCTTC.

The chain carries TRBV7-2 and TRBJ1-4; D gene ambiguous. V lost 5 bases and J lost 4, with 11 bases in between. The CDR3 extends over 14 amino acids. Germline V gene data show CDR1 as SGHTA and CDR2 as FQGNSA. The CDR3 DNA reads as TGTGCCAGCAGCGGGGAGAACCGTAATGAAAAACTGTTTTTT. It is translated as CASSGENRNEKLFF.

In its sample, this clonotype was seen once. This may be a read error: a much more frequent sequence differs by one nucleotide. The CDR3 sequence: CAGCRDRAYEQYF. CDR3 bases: TGTGCCGGTTGCAGGGACAGGGCCTACGAGCAGTACTTC. The chain uses TRBV30 and TRBJ2-7; 9 positions agree with TRBD1. The CDR3 sequence is 13 residues long. CDR1 and CDR2 from the germline V gene are GTSNPN and SVGIG (reference sequence). The V segment lost 8 bases and the J segment 2 bases; nucleotides outside the gene matches: 7.

This clonotype was counted between two and nine times. V usage is TRBV6-1 and J usage is TRBJ2-7; no firm D call. Germline V gene sequence: CDR1 MNHNS, CDR2 SASEGT. Trimming left V 6 bases short and J 6 bases short, with 9 bases between. The CDR3 sequence is 11 residues long. CDR3 bases: TGTGCCAGCAGCTTCGGGTCCGAGCAGTACTTC. Amino acid sequence: CASSFGSEQYF.

This clonotype was recorded many times. The chain combines TRBV6-5 with TRBJ2-7, with 10 bases identical to TRBD1. After removal of 2 bases from V and 4 bases from J, the junction contained 8 bases not matched to a gene. The CDR3 loop spans 16 amino acids. In germline, CDR1 is MNHEY, CDR2 SVGAGI. The CDR3 here is CASSYRQGAISYEQYF. The CDR3 nucleotides are TGTGCCAGCAGTTACCGACAGGGGGCGATTAGTTACGAGCAGTACTTC.

There are many counts of this clonotype. The V gene is TRBV11-2, the J gene TRBJ2-5, with D possibly matching TRBD1 (5 bases). Trimming removed 1 base at V and 4 bases at J, with 13 bases between. There are 15 residues in the CDR3. CDR1 and CDR2 (germline): SGHAT, FQNNGV. DNA of the CDR3: TGTGCCAGCAGCTTAGGGGCGGACAAAGGAGAGACCCAGTACTTC. Translated, it gives CASSLGADKGETQYF.

The rearrangement links TRBV12-3 or TRBV12-4 to TRBJ1-4; D might be TRBD1 (6 bases). Trimming took 6 bases from V and 2 from J, leaving 10 bases between them. CDR3 size: 14 residues. In DNA, the CDR3 is TGTGCCAGCAGGCAGGGGACGACTAATGAAAAACTGTTTTTT. Translated, it gives CASRQGTTNEKLFF.

This clonotype was seen only a few times. The chain has TRBV18 and TRBJ2-1; TRBD2 matches 9 bases. After removal of 3 bases from V and 9 bases from J, the junction contained 6 bases not matched to a gene. The length of the CDR3 is 14 residues. From germline, CDR1 is KGHSH and CDR2 LQKENI. The CDR3 protein is CASSPGLARSEQFF. The CDR3 nucleotides read TGTGCCAGCTCACCCGGACTAGCGCGTAGTGAGCAGTTCTTC.

At least ten counts were recorded for this clonotype. The chain is built from TRBV6-5 and TRBJ1-2; possibly TRBD1 for D (5 bases). The CDR3 consists of 16 residues. The V gene's germline CDR1 is MNHEY and CDR2 SVGAGI. Trimming left V 2 bases short and J 4 bases short, with 17 bases between. The CDR3 loop is CASSYRTAGNPYGYTF. The CDR3 DNA is TGTGCCAGCAGTTACCGCACCGCAGGGAACCCCTATGGCTACACCTTC.

This rearrangement joins TRBV20-1 to TRBJ2-3; 8 bases map to TRBD2. CDR1 and CDR2 (germline): DFQATT, SNEGSKA (reference sequence). J gave up 3 bases and V 3 bases, and 8 bases lay outside the gene matches. CDR3 length equals 15 residues. The CDR3 loop is CSARAWASGTDTQYF. The CDR3 DNA is TGCAGTGCTAGGGCCTGGGCTAGCGGGACAGATACGCAGTATTTT.

This clonotype occurred many times. J is TRBJ1-2 and V is TRBV20-1; D is ambiguous. The CDR3 contains 14 residues. Trimming took 2 bases from V and 2 from J, leaving 12 bases between them. Germline V gene data show CDR1 as DFQATT and CDR2 as SNEGSKA (reference sequence). CDR3 nucleotide sequence: TGCAGTGCTAGAACCCCGAGGGAAAACTATGGCTACACCTTC. This gives the protein CSARTPRENYGYTF.

This chain connects TRBV28 to TRBJ1-2; maybe TRBD1 (5 bases). There are 14 residues in the CDR3. The germline V and J ends were trimmed by 10 bases and 5 bases, with 20 bases remaining between them. Per the germline V gene, CDR1 is MDHEN and CDR2 is SYDVKM. The CDR3 DNA follows: TGTGCCACCAGACCAGGAGGGGTTAATTATGGCTACACCTTC. Translated: CATRPGGVNYGYTF.

This clonotype was counted at least ten times. The V and J genes are TRBV27 and TRBJ1-3; possible D gene TRBD1, 5 bases. The ends were cut back, 3 bases at V and 2 bases at J, with 8 bases in the middle. The CDR3 has 14 residues. Germline CDR1 is MNHEY and CDR2 is SMNVEV (reference sequence). CDR3 amino acids: CASSFRGAGNTIYF. The CDR3 DNA reads TGTGCCAGCAGTTTCCGAGGGGCTGGAAACACCATATATTTT.

This clonotype was recorded at least ten times. The rearrangement uses TRBV6-1 and TRBJ2-5; maybe TRBD2 (5 bases). There are 15 residues in the CDR3. Per the germline V gene, CDR1 is MNHNS and CDR2 is SASEGT. V gave up 3 bases and J gave up 0 bases, with 11 bases separating them. For the CDR3, the DNA is TGTGCCAGCAGTGACTTAAACGGGAACCAAGAGACCCAGTACTTC. Its protein is CASSDLNGNQETQYF.